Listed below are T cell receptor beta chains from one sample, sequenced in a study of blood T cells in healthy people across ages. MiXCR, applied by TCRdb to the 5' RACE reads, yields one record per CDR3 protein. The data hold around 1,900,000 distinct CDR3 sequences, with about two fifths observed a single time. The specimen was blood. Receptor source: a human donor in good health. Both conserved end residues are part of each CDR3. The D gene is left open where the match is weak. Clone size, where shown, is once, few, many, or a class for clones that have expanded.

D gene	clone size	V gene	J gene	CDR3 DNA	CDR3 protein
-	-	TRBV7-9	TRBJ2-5	TGTGCCAGCAGCATCATCCGGGGACCAGAAGGGGAGACCCAGTACTTC	CASSIIRGPEGETQYF
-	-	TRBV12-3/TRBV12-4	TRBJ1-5	TGTGCCAGCAGTCGCTTCCGGGAAACGACCCAGCATTTT	CASSRFRETTQHF
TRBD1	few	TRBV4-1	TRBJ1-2	TGCGCCAGCAGCCAAGAAGGGACAGGGAGAGGCTACACCTTC	CASSQEGTGRGYTF
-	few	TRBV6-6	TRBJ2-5	TGTGCCAGCAGTTTCCCATCCGGGGACCTGGAGACCCAGTACTTC	CASSFPSGDLETQYF
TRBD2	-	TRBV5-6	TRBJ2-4	TGTGCCGGCAGCTTAGATGGGGGGGACATTCAGTACTTC	CAGSLDGGDIQYF
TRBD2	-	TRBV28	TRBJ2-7	TGTGCCAGCAGTGGACGGACTAGCGGCACCTACGAGCAGTACTTC	CASSGRTSGTYEQYF
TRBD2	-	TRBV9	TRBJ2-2	TGTGCCAGCAGCGCCGGGGGGGATACCGGGGAGCTGTTTTTT	CASSAGGDTGELFF
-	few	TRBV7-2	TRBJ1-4	TGTACCAGCAGCTTAGCGGCAGGGGAAGGTGAAAAACTGTTTTTT	CTSSLAAGEGEKLFF
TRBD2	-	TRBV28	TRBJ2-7	TGTGCCAGCAGTACCCAAACTAGCGGGAGCTCCTACGAGCAGTACTTC	CASSTQTSGSSYEQYF
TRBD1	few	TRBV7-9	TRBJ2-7	TGTGCCAGCAGCGCGCCCCGGACAGGGTCCAATTCATACGAGCAGTACTTC	CASSAPRTGSNSYEQYF
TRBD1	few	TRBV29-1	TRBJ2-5	TGCAGCGTTGAAGAGCAGGGGGCGAGGTACTTC	CSVEEQGARYF
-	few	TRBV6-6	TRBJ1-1	TGTGCCAGCAGTTACTGGGACCAGGGAGAGGCTTTCTTT	CASSYWDQGEAFF
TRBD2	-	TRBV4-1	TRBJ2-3	TGCGCCAGCAGCCACCCCGGGACTAGCGGGATTGGGGGGCAGTATTTT	CASSHPGTSGIGGQYF
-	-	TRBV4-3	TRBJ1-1	TGCGCCAGCAGCCAAGATAGACGGGACATGAACACTGAAGCTTTCTTT	CASSQDRRDMNTEAFF
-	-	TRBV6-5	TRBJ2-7	TGTGCCAGCAGGGGGTATGGTACCTACGAGCAGTACTTC	CASRGYGTYEQYF
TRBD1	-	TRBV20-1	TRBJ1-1	TGCAGTGCCGACAGGGGCGAAGCTTTCTTT	CSADRGEAFF
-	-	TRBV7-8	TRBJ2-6	TGTGCCAGCAGCGTACAGGGTGGTGGGGCCAACGTCCTGACTTTC	CASSVQGGGANVLTF
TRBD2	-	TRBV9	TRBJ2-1	TGTGCCAGCAGCCCCGCCCCGACACTAGCGGCGGGCAATGAGCAGTTCTTC	CASSPAPTLAAGNEQFF
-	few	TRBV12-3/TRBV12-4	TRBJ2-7	TGTGCCAGCAGTCCCGGACAGTACCCCTCCTACGAGCAGTACTTC	CASSPGQYPSYEQYF
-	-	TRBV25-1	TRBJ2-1	TGTGCCAGCAGTGATTATTCTAGAGAGGATGAGCAGTTCTTC	CASSDYSREDEQFF
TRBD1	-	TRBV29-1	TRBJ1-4	TGCCGCGTCCTTACAGGGGGCGACGAAAAACTGTTTTTT	CRVLTGGDEKLFF
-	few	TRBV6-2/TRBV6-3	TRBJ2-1	TGTGCCAGTCGGACAGGGAAGGGGGGGAATGAGCAGTTCTTC	CASRTGKGGNEQFF
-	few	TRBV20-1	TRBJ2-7	TGCAGTGCTAGCGTGGCGTCGGGGAGAGAGCAGTACTTC	CSASVASGREQYF
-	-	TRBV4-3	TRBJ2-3	TGCGCCAGCAGCCCAGCGTTGGGGCTAGAGATTGCGGCAGGTACGCAGTATTTT	CASSPALGLEIAAGTQYF
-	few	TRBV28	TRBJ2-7	TGTGCCAGCAGTCCCGCTAGCGAGTCGTTCGAGCAGTACTTC	CASSPASESFEQYF
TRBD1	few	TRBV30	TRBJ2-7	TGTGCCTGGGGTTACAGGGGGGCCTACGAGCAGTACTTC	CAWGYRGAYEQYF
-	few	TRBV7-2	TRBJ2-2	TGTGCCAGCAGCCTTAATAACGCACCGAACACCGGGGAGCTGTTTTTT	CASSLNNAPNTGELFF
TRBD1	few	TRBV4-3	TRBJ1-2	TGCGCCAGCACTCAAACCTACCGGGGACAGGGGGCGAGTGGCTACACCTTC	CASTQTYRGQGASGYTF
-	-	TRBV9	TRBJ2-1	TGTGCCAGCAGCGAGGGGGGGGCTGTCAATGAGCAGTTCTTC	CASSEGGAVNEQFF
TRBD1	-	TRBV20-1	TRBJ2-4	TGCAGTGCTTCGGGACAGGGCGTTATTCAGTACTTC	CSASGQGVIQYF
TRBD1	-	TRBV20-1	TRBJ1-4	TGCAGTGCTAGACTCCAGGACAGGGACAATGAAAAACTGTTTTTT	CSARLQDRDNEKLFF
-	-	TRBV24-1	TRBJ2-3	TGTGCCACCAGTGATCTGGGACTTAGCACAGATACGCAGTATTTT	CATSDLGLSTDTQYF
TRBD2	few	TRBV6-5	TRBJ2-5	TGTGCCAGCACCACGGGGGGACTAGCTGCAGAGACCCAGTACTTC	CASTTGGLAAETQYF
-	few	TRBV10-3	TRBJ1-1	TGTGCCATCAGTGAGTCGAGCGCAGTGAACACTGAAGCTTTCTTT	CAISESSAVNTEAFF
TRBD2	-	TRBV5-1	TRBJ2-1	TGCGCCAGCAGCTCCTTGGGGTCTAGCGGGGGGGATTACAATGAGCAGTTCTTC	CASSSLGSSGGDYNEQFF
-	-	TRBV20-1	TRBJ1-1	TGCAGTGCTATTCGGGACACCAACACTGAAGCTTTCTTT	CSAIRDTNTEAFF
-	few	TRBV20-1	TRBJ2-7	TGCAGTGCTAGAGATCTAGGGCCCCCAGCCTACGAGCAGTACTTC	CSARDLGPPAYEQYF
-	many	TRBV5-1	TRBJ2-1	TGTGCCAGCAGTTGGGACTCCTACAATGAGCAGTTCTTC	CASSWDSYNEQFF
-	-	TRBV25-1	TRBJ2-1	TGTGCCAGCAGTGAATTCGACGGCCCAGGGGATGAGCAGTTCTTC	CASSEFDGPGDEQFF
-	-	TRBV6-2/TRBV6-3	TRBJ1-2	TGTGCCTCGTCCGGGAGCTCCTATTATGGCTACACCTTC	CASSGSSYYGYTF
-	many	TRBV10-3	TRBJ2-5	TGTGCCATCAGGCCTCAAGAGACCCAGTACTTC	CAIRPQETQYF